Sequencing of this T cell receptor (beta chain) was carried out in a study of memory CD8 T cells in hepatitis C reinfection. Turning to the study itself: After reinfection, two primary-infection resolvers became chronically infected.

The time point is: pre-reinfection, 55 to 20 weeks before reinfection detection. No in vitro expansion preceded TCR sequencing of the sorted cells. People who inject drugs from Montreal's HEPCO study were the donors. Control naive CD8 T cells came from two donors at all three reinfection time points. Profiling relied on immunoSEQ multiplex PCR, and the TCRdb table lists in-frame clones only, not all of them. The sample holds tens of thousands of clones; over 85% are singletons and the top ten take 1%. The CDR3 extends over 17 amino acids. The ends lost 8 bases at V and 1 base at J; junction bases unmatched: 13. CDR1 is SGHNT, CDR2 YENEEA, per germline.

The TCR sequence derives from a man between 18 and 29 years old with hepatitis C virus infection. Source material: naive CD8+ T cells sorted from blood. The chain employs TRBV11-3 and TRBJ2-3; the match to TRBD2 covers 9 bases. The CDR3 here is CASSDGREGQGTDTQYF. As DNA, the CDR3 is TGTGCCAGCTCGGACGGGCGGGAGGGCCAAGGCACAGATACGCAGTATTTT. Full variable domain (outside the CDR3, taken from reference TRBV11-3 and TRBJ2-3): EAGVVQSPRYKIIEKKQPVAFWCNPISGHNTLYWYLQNLGQGPELLIRYENEEAVDDSQLPKDRFSAERLKGVDSTLKIQPAELGDSAVYLCASSDGREGQGTDTQYFGPGTRLTVL.